This TCR beta chain is drawn from a study of cytomegalovirus exposure and HLA in healthy donors. It was with 60 Vbeta and 13 Jbeta primers that the PCR ran. Only in-frame clones appear in the TCRdb table, and some are missing; sequencing was by immunoSEQ multiplex PCR. The sample contains some 160,000 clones, roughly 85% of which appear only once. This CDR3 contains 14 residues. The V gene is TRBV21-1, the J gene TRBJ2-3; TRBD1 is the table's D call, not checked against the DNA. TRBV21-1 constitutes a pseudogene. Source material: PBMCs. This TCR came from a woman aged 40 to 55 in good health and CMV-seronegative. The CDR3 DNA sequence: TGTGCCAGCAGCCGGGACAGGGGGCAAGATACGCAGTATTTT. This codes for CASSRDRGQDTQYF.